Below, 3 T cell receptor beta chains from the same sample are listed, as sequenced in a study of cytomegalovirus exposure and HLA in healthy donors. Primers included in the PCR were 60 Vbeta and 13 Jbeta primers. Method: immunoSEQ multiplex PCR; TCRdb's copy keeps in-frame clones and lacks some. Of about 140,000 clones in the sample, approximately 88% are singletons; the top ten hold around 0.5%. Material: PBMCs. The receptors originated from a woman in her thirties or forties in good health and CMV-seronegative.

For the CDR3, the DNA is TGTGCCAGCAGTTTAGAGAGCACTGAAGCTTTCTTT. Encoded protein: CASSLESTEAFF. This chain links TRBV28 with TRBJ1-1; D remains ambiguous. CDR1 MDHEN and CDR2 SYDVKM come from the germline V gene. Trimming removed 2 bases at V and 4 bases at J, with 5 bases between. The CDR3 spans 12 residues.

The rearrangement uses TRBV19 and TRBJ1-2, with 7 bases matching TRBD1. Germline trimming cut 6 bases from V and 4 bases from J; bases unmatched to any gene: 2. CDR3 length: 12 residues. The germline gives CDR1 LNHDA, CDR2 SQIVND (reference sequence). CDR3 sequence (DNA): TGTGCCAGTAGCGACAGGGTCTATGGCTACACCTTC. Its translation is CASSDRVYGYTF.

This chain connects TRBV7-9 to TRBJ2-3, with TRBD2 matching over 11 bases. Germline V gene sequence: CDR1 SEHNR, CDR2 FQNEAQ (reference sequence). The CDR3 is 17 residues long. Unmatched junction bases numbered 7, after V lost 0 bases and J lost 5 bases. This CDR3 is CASSLASGRASVDTQYF. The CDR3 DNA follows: TGTGCCAGCAGCTTAGCTAGCGGGAGGGCCTCGGTAGATACGCAGTATTTT. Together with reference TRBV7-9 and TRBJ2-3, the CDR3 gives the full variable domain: DTGVSQNPRHKITKRGQNVTFRCDPISEHNRLYWYRQTLGQGPEFLTYFQNEAQLEKSRLLSDRFSAERPKGSFSTLEIQRTEQGDSAMYLCASSLASGRASVDTQYFGPGTRLTVL.